The subject of this entry is one TCR beta chain. This CDR3 comprises 18 residues. Losses at the gene ends were 2 bases for V and 0 bases for J; bases not matched to a gene: 9. The V gene's germline CDR1 is MGHRA and CDR2 YSYEKL. This record belongs to a study of blood T cell repertoires in COVID-19. Turning to the study itself: T cells, B-cell-depleted T cells, or PBMCs provided the cDNA or gDNA that served as material.

Clones were read by immunoSEQ multiplex PCR, and TCRdb kept only the in-frame ones, dropping some. Of some 140,000 clones in the sample, roughly 91% were seen once. The clonotype was recovered from a man aged 45 to 65 with active or convalescent COVID-19. Sequenced: peripheral blood. The chain couples TRBV4-1 to TRBJ1-3; TRBD1 matches 8 bases. The CDR3 region is CASSQTGDRGDSGNTIYF. CDR3 DNA: TGCGCCAGCAGCCAAACGGGCGACAGGGGCGACTCTGGAAACACCATATATTTT.